This TCR beta chain appears in the sequencing data of a study of shared clonotypes between healthy human individuals. Study-wide context: Plates per donor: three CD4 naive, three CD4 memory, two CD8 naive, one CD8 memory.

Here immunoSEQ multiplex PCR was the method, and the copy in TCRdb shows in-frame clones only, minus some. The sample has roughly 2,000,000 clones; roughly 95% are singletons. Only CD45RO-negative cells positively selected for CCR7 counted as naive CD8 cells, so terminally differentiated effector memory CD45RA+ cells were excluded. Germline lookup yields CDR1 MGHRA and CDR2 YSYEKL. The ends lost 0 bases at V and 9 bases at J; junction bases unmatched: 8. There are 15 residues in the CDR3. This receptor was taken from a man aged 18 to 30 in good health. The sequencing sample was made of naive CD8+ T cells sorted from blood. This chain links TRBV4-1 with TRBJ1-5, with 7 bases lining up with TRBD1. The chain's CDR3 is CASSQDRTGTRPQHF. CDR3 nucleotide sequence: TGCGCCAGCAGCCAAGATAGGACAGGAACTCGGCCCCAGCATTTT.